The 13 T cell receptor beta chains below were found in one sample sequenced in a study of CD8+ T cells in alopecia areata. Investigators isolated RNA and reverse transcribed it into cDNA to act as the sequencing template. The repertoire was sequenced with immunoSEQ multiplex PCR; TCRdb's copy has only in-frame clones and lacks some. The sample records some 170,000 clones, around 63% being singletons. This material consisted of CD4+ T cells sorted from blood, taken at week 0. These receptors came from a human donor with alopecia areata.

The chain carries TRBV4-3 and TRBJ1-1, with 10 bases lining up with TRBD1. With V trimmed by 6 bases and J by 11 bases, 12 bases remained unmatched. Germline V CDR1 and CDR2: LGHNA, YSLEER. CDR3 length: 14 residues. The CDR3 region is CASSQGQGQGYAFF. CDR3 nucleotide sequence: TGCGCCAGCAGTCAGGGACAGGGGCAAGGATACGCTTTCTTT.

The chain carries TRBV2 and TRBJ2-5; a possible D gene is TRBD1 (5 bases). Germline lookup yields CDR1 SNHLY and CDR2 FYNNEI. CDR3 length: 12 residues. The V end was cut by 5 bases, the J end by 2 bases, with 6 bases between. The DNA for the CDR3 is TGTGCCAGCAGTCGACAGCAAGAGACCCAGTACTTC. It translates to CASSRQQETQYF. Drawing the rest from reference TRBV2 and TRBJ2-5, the complete variable domain is EPEVTQTPSHQVTQMGQEVILRCVPISNHLYFYWYRQILGQKVEFLVSFYNNEISEKSEIFDDQFSVERPDGSNFTLKIRSTKLEDSAMYFCASSRQQETQYFGPGTRLLVL.

This clone has more than one count but fewer than ten. This chain joins TRBV7-2 and TRBJ2-5, with D tentatively TRBD2 (6 bases). The CDR3 consists of 14 residues. From germline, CDR1 is SGHTA and CDR2 FQGNSA. Trimming stripped 5 bases from V and 5 bases from J, with 15 bases between. The DNA of the CDR3 is TGTGCCAGCAGCCCGAAACGGGGAGGCGAGACCCAGTACTTC. It is translated as CASSPKRGGETQYF. The variable domain in full, with the rest retrieved from reference TRBV7-2 and TRBJ2-5, is GAGVSQSPSNKVTEKGKDVELRCDPISGHTALYWYRQSLGQGLEFLIYFQGNSAPDKSGLPSDRFSAERTGGSVSTLTIQRTQQEDSAVYLCASSPKRGGETQYFGPGTRLLVL.

Worth noting for this clone: The same CDR3 arises from other DNA sequences in this sample as well. This chain uses TRBV11-2 with TRBJ2-5; 14 bases are shared with TRBD2. CDR1 is SGHAT and CDR2 is FQNNGV in the germline V gene. There are 16 residues in the CDR3. Trimming removed 1 base from V and 2 bases from J; junction bases left unmatched: 0. As DNA, the CDR3 is TGTGCCAGCAGCTTAGGGACTAGCGGGGGGCAAGAGACCCAGTACTTC. Amino acids: CASSLGTSGGQETQYF.

The chain uses TRBV6-5 and TRBJ1-1, with D uncertain. There are 13 residues in the CDR3. Looked up from germline, CDR1 is MNHEY and CDR2 is SVGAGI. The V end was cut by 6 bases, the J end by 0 bases, with 8 bases between. CDR3 in amino acids: CASSSGLNTEAFF. The DNA for the CDR3 is TGTGCCAGCAGCAGCGGGCTGAACACTGAAGCTTTCTTT.

The chain carries TRBV2 and TRBJ2-1; D not resolved. Looked up from germline, CDR1 is SNHLY and CDR2 is FYNNEI. The CDR3 length is 18 residues. V was cut by 2 bases and J by 0 bases, with 17 bases left in between. The CDR3 region has the DNA TGTGCCAGCAGTGAATTCATGACGACTCGGGCCTCCTACAATGAGCAGTTCTTC. It is translated as CASSEFMTTRASYNEQFF.

The chain carries TRBV30 and TRBJ1-6, with D maybe TRBD1 (6 bases). Trimming took off 4 bases at V and 7 bases at J, with 11 bases between the two ends. There are 13 residues in the CDR3. Germline CDR1 reads GTSNPN; CDR2 reads SVGIG (reference sequence). The CDR3: CAWTRGENSPLHF. Here the CDR3 DNA reads TGTGCCTGGACCAGGGGAGAGAATTCACCCCTCCACTTT.

The sample holds a few counts of this clone. The CDR3 DNA is TGTGCCTGGAGGGTGACAGCCTACTATGGCTACACCTTC. It codes for CAWRVTAYYGYTF. This chain joins TRBV30 and TRBJ1-2; D possibly corresponds to TRBD1 (5 bases). The V gene's germline CDR1 is GTSNPN and CDR2 SVGIG (reference sequence). The CDR3 is 13 amino acids. V lost 3 bases, J lost 3 bases, and 11 bases lay in between.

V and J are TRBV13 and TRBJ1-2, with 7 positions matching TRBD1. With V trimmed by 8 bases and J by 0 bases, 9 bases remained unmatched. Germline V gene sequence: CDR1 PRHDT, CDR2 FYEKMQ (reference sequence). This CDR3 is 15 amino acids long. This CDR3 reads CASERRGTANYGYTF. DNA for the CDR3: TGTGCCAGCGAGAGGCGGGGGACAGCTAACTATGGCTACACCTTC.

The J gene is TRBJ2-7, the V gene TRBV29-1; unclear D gene. Trimming cost V 5 bases and J 1 base, with 12 bases left between them. CDR1 SQVTM and CDR2 ANQGSEA come from the germline V gene. This CDR3 comprises 13 residues. As DNA, the CDR3 is TGCAGCGTTATCTTTAGCTATTCCTACGAGCAGTACTTC. Amino acid sequence: CSVIFSYSYEQYF.

This clone appeared a few times. The chain employs TRBV2 and TRBJ1-1; 8 nucleotides match TRBD1. Germline values: CDR1 SNHLY, CDR2 FYNNEI. The CDR3 is 11 residues long. V lost 4 bases, J lost 12 bases, and 4 bases stayed unmatched. In nucleotides, the CDR3 is TGTGCCAGCAGTGTCCAGGGGGCCACTTTCTTT. It encodes CASSVQGATFF.

This chain links TRBV29-1 with TRBJ2-2; D is unresolved. Deletions cut 4 bases from V and 2 bases from J, with 11 bases between. Germline V gene data show CDR1 as SQVTM and CDR2 as ANQGSEA. The CDR3 extends over 14 amino acids. In DNA, the CDR3 is TGCAGCGTTGTTTCCCGATCTAACACCGGGGAGCTGTTTTTT. It is translated as CSVVSRSNTGELFF.

The chain recombines TRBV6-5 with TRBJ1-5; TRBD1 is a possible D gene (6 bases). The CDR3 has 13 residues. Germline CDR1 MNHEY, CDR2 SVGAGI. V was cut by 5 bases and J by 15 bases, with 20 bases left in between. The CDR3 coding sequence is TGTGCCAGCAGTACAGACAGGTTTATGGTGCGGCATTTT. The encoded protein is CASSTDRFMVRHF.